The clone carrying this T cell receptor (beta chain) was detected many times. J gave up 3 bases and V 0 bases, and 9 bases lay outside the gene matches. Germline CDR1 reads SGHRS; CDR2 reads YFSETQ. The CDR3 is made up of 17 amino acids. The record originates from a study of naive and memory T cell subsets. Ligated cDNA underwent four rounds of PCR with nested alpha and beta constant region primers and SP2. For blood and skin samples, reverse transcription used TCR alpha and beta constant primers. From the 5' RACE reads, TCRdb called clonotypes with MiXCR, one entry per CDR3 protein. The sample has tens of thousands of distinct CDR3 sequences; approximately 7.2% are singletons. The library had UMIs added by 3' ligation of an oligonucleotide to TCR cDNA. RNA was extracted from more than 2 ml of whole blood of healthy adults. Reverse transcription used DNase-treated unsorted total RNA, aiming for 1 to 1000 ng.

The genes are TRBV5-1 and TRBJ2-1, with 7 nucleotides matching TRBD2. This sequence was found in a male donor in good health. CDR3 amino acids: CASSLVGLAEIYNEQFF. In nucleotides, the CDR3 is TGCGCCAGCAGCTTGGTAGGGCTAGCGGAAATCTACAATGAGCAGTTCTTC. Full variable domain (rest looked up from reference TRBV5-1 and TRBJ2-1): KAGVTQTPRYLIKTRGQQVTLSCSPISGHRSVSWYQQTPGQGLQFLFEYFSETQRNKGNFPGRFSGRQFSNSRSEMNVSTLELGDSALYLCASSLVGLAEIYNEQFFGPGTRLTVL.